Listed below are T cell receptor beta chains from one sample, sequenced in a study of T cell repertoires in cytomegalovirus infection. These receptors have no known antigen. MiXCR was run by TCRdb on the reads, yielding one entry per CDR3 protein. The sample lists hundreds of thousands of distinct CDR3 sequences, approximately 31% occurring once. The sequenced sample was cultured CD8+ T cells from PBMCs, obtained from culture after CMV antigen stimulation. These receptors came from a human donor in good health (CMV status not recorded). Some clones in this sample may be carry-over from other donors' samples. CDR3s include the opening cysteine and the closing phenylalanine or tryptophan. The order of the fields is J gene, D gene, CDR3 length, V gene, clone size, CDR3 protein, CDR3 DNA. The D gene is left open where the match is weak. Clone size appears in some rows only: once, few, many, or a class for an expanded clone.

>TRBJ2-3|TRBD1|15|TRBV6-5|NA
CASNRTGGQGDTQYF
TGTGCCAGCAACCGGACAGGGGGCCAAGGGGATACGCAGTATTTT
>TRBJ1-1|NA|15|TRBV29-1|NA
CSVGSPGTLNTEAFF
TGCAGCGTTGGGTCCCCCGGGACTCTGAACACTGAAGCTTTCTTT
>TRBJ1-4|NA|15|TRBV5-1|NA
CASSLLGGWDEKLFF
TGCGCCAGCAGCTTGCTCGGGGGATGGGATGAAAAACTGTTTTTT
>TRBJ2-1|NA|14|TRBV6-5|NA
CASSYSRVGDEQFF
TGTGCCAGCAGTTACTCGAGAGTGGGCGATGAGCAGTTCTTC
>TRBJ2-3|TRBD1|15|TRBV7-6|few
CASSLVRGRGDTQYF
TGTGCCAGCAGCTTAGTGAGGGGGCGAGGAGATACGCAGTATTTT
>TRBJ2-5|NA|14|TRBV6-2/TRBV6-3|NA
CASRKAGAQETQYF
TGTGCCAGCAGAAAGGCAGGGGCCCAAGAGACCCAGTACTTC
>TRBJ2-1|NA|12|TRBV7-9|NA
CASTSLADEQFF
TGTGCCAGCACCTCGCTCGCCGATGAGCAGTTCTTC
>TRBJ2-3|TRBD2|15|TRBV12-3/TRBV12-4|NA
CASSVVERGEDTQYF
TGTGCCAGCAGCGTCGTAGAGCGGGGGGAAGATACGCAGTATTTT
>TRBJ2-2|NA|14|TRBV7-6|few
CASSPGSHSGELFF
TGTGCCAGCAGCCCAGGCTCGCATTCCGGGGAGCTGTTTTTT
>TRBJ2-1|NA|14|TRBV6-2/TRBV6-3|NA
CASSPGAFSAEQFF
TGTGCCAGCAGTCCAGGGGCCTTTTCTGCTGAGCAGTTCTTC
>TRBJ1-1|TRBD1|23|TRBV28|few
CASSFTIWTGRRTAKEMNTEAFF
TGTGCCAGCAGTTTTACAATCTGGACAGGGCGCCGAACCGCGAAAGAAATGAACACTGAAGCTTTCTTT
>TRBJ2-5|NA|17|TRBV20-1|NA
CSAREPLAGPNGETQYF
TGCAGTGCTAGAGAACCCCTGGCCGGGCCCAACGGGGAGACCCAGTACTTC
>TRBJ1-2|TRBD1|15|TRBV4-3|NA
CASSQGGQPRDGYTF
TGCGCCAGCAGCCAGGGGGGACAGCCGAGGGATGGCTACACCTTC
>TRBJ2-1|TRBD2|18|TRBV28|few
CASSPTSGGLSSYNEQFF
TGTGCCAGCAGTCCGACTAGCGGGGGCCTTAGCTCCTACAATGAGCAGTTCTTC
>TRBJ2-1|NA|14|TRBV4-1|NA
CASSQEEPINEQFF
TGCGCCAGCAGCCAAGAGGAACCGATTAATGAGCAGTTCTTC
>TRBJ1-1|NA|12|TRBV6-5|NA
CASSYEGMEAFF
TGTGCCAGCAGTTACGAGGGAATGGAAGCTTTCTTT
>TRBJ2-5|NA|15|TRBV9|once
CASSVEGLAQETQYF
TGTGCCAGCAGCGTAGAGGGCCTAGCGCAAGAGACCCAGTACTTC
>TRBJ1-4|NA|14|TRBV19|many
CASKSRYGNEKLFF
TGTGCCAGTAAATCCCGGTACGGGAATGAAAAACTGTTTTTT
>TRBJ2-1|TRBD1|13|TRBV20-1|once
CSARGQGWHEQFF
TGCAGTGCTAGGGGACAGGGGTGGCATGAGCAGTTCTTC
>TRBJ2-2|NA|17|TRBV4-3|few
CASSHLLASTNTGELFF
TGCGCCAGCAGCCATCTCCTCGCTTCCACAAACACCGGGGAGCTGTTTTTT
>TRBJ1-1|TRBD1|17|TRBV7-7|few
CASSAIGQGQMNTEAFF
TGTGCTAGCAGCGCAATAGGACAGGGGCAAATGAACACTGAAGCTTTCTTT
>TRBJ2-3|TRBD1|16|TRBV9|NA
CASSGRDSRSTDTQYF
TGTGCCAGCAGCGGACGGGACAGCCGGAGCACAGATACGCAGTATTTT
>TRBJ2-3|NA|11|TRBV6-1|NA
CASLGGTEGYF
TGTGCCAGCCTTGGGGGCACGGAAGGGTATTTT
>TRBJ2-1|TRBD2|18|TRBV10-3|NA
CTISDWTSGAWAYNEQFF
TGTACCATCAGTGATTGGACTAGTGGGGCTTGGGCCTACAATGAGCAGTTCTTC
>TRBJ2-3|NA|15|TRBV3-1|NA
CASSHTGTDTDTQYF
TGTGCCAGCAGCCATACCGGGACCGACACAGATACGCAGTATTTT
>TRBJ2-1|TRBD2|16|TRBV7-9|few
CASSSRLALSYNEQFF
TGTGCCAGCAGCTCGAGACTAGCCCTATCCTACAATGAGCAGTTCTTC
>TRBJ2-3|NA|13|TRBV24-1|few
CATSDPTRDTQYF
TGTGCCACCAGTGACCCTACTAGGGATACGCAGTATTTT
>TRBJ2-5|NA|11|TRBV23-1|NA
CASRHQFTQYF
TGCGCCAGCAGACACCAGTTCACCCAGTACTTC
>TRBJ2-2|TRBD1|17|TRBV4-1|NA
CASSQGLGQGDTGELFF
TGCGCCAGCAGCCAAGGTCTCGGACAGGGGGACACCGGGGAGCTGTTTTTT
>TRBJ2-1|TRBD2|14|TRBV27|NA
CASSQTLGGNEQFF
TGTGCCAGCAGCCAAACCCTCGGGGGGAATGAGCAGTTCTTC
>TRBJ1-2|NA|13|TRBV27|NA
CASSLTGARGYTF
TGTGCCAGCAGTTTAACGGGGGCTAGGGGCTACACCTTC
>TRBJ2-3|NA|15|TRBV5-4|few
CASSPAGDGTDTQYF
TGTGCCAGCAGCCCCGCAGGGGATGGCACAGATACGCAGTATTTT
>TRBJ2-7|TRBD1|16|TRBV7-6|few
CASSFDRTPGGYEQYF
TGTGCCAGCAGCTTTGACCGAACTCCAGGGGGATACGAGCAGTACTTC